The 22 T cell receptor beta chains listed next were all sequenced from one sample in a study of T cells in Graves' hyperthyroidism and ophthalmopathy. There were TCR beta CDR3 regions amplified from RNA transcripts. The HTBI primer set drove a first-round RT-PCR of the TCR CDR3. MiXCR, applied by TCRdb to the multiplex PCR reads, yields one record per CDR3 protein. The sample shows fewer than 550,000 distinct CDR3 sequences, roughly 14% of them seen only once. What was sequenced was blood. The receptors stem from a woman under 30 with Graves' hyperthyroidism.

The chain combines TRBV6-1 with TRBJ1-6; D perhaps matches TRBD1 (6 bases). The CDR3 has 16 residues. Trimming took 5 bases from V and 2 from J, leaving 13 bases between them. CDR1 is MNHNS, CDR2 SASEGT, per germline. The CDR3 protein is CASSRGGEPYNSPLHF. In nucleotides, the CDR3 is TGTGCCAGCAGTCGAGGGGGAGAGCCCTATAATTCACCCCTCCACTTT.

The sample holds many counts of this clonotype. This chain joins TRBV20-1 and TRBJ2-7; no clear D. The CDR3 sequence is 13 residues long. CDR1 DFQATT and CDR2 SNEGSKA come from the germline V gene (reference sequence). V gave up 3 bases and J gave up 5 bases, with 14 bases separating them. The CDR3 DNA reads TGCAGTGCTAGGCCCTACGGAGAGGACGAGCAGTACTTC. Its translation: CSARPYGEDEQYF.

This clonotype was observed a handful of times. The chain carries TRBV9 and TRBJ1-6, with D possibly TRBD1 on 6 matching bases. Germline lookup yields CDR1 SGDLS and CDR2 YYNGEE. The CDR3 extends over 17 amino acids. Trimming left V 3 bases short and J 0 bases short, with 13 bases between. CDR3 DNA: TGTGCCAGCAGCGAACGAGACAGGAGCTCCTATAATTCACCCCTCCACTTT. The encoded protein is CASSERDRSSYNSPLHF.

This rearrangement joins TRBV7-9 to TRBJ1-2, with D perhaps matching TRBD1 (6 bases). Germline CDR1 is SEHNR and CDR2 is FQNEAQ (reference sequence). This CDR3 comprises 13 residues. V was pared by 11 bases and J by 9 bases, with 22 bases between. The CDR3 loop is CAGTKDGGRRYTF. CDR3 nucleotide sequence: TGTGCCGGCACAAAAGACGGGGGGCGACGCTACACCTTC.

This clonotype has a handful of counts. The chain links TRBV5-1 to TRBJ2-5, with D tentatively TRBD1 (5 bases). From germline, CDR1 is SGHRS and CDR2 YFSETQ. V was clipped by 4 bases and J by 5 bases, with 15 bases between them. The CDR3 totals 14 residues. The CDR3 DNA sequence: TGCGCCAGCAGCCCCCAAGGGGCCGCGGAGACCCAGTACTTC. Its translation is CASSPQGAAETQYF.

This clonotype was counted at least ten times. The chain joins TRBV18 to TRBJ2-5; TRBD2 agrees at 11 bases. Trimming took 6 bases from V and 2 from J; bases not matched to a gene: 5. Germline V gene data show CDR1 as KGHSH and CDR2 as LQKENI. The CDR3 covers 15 residues. In DNA form, the CDR3 reads TGTGCCAGCTCGTCGGGACTAGCGGTTCAAGAGACCCAGTACTTC. Its translation: CASSSGLAVQETQYF.

The rearrangement uses TRBV5-5 and TRBJ2-7, with TRBD1 matching 9 bases. Germline CDR1 and CDR2: SGHKS and YYEKEE (reference sequence). J lost 2 bases, V lost 5 bases, and 5 bases had no gene match. This CDR3 spans 14 amino acids. The CDR3 region is CASRRDRAAYEQYF. CDR3 coding DNA: TGTGCCAGCAGGAGGGACAGGGCTGCCTACGAGCAGTACTTC.

This clonotype was seen a few times. The chain joins TRBV20-1 to TRBJ1-3; D gene ambiguous. Germline V gene lookup returns CDR1 DFQATT and CDR2 SNEGSKA (reference sequence). The CDR3 loop spans 19 amino acids. V dropped 0 bases and J dropped 0 bases, with 21 bases sitting between them. In DNA form, the CDR3 reads TGCAGTGCTAGAGACCGGCGCTTGTCTATGCGGAGCTCTGGAAACACCATATATTTT. This translates into CSARDRRLSMRSSGNTIYF.

The V and J genes are TRBV7-9 and TRBJ1-3, with 8 bases matching TRBD1. Germline V gene lookup returns CDR1 SEHNR and CDR2 FQNEAQ (reference sequence). The CDR3 extends over 15 amino acids. J gave up 4 bases and V 4 bases, and 6 bases lay outside the gene matches. The CDR3 sequence: CASSSPTGEGNTIYF. For the CDR3, the DNA is TGTGCCAGCAGCTCCCCGACAGGGGAGGGAAACACCATATATTTT.

This clonotype was recorded at least ten times. V and J are TRBV5-1 and TRBJ1-3; the D gene is possibly TRBD1 (5 bases). The CDR3 covers 14 residues. Trimming left V 2 bases short and J 4 bases short, with 10 bases between. Germline loops: CDR1 SGHRS, CDR2 YFSETQ. The chain's CDR3 is CASSLGDVGNTIYF. The DNA of the CDR3 is TGCGCCAGCAGCTTAGGGGACGTCGGAAACACCATATATTTT.

In this sample, this clonotype turned up many times. The chain links TRBV12-3 or TRBV12-4 to TRBJ1-3; D gene unclear. The CDR3 runs to 15 residues. V lost 2 bases and J 2 bases, leaving 10 bases between the germline ends. The CDR3 loop reads CASSLQYGAGNTIYF. The CDR3 nucleotides read TGTGCCAGCAGTTTACAGTATGGGGCTGGAAACACCATATATTTT.

CDR3 nucleotide sequence: TGCGCCAGCAGCCAAGGACCGGGAGTGACGGATACGCAGTATTTT. Protein sequence: CASSQGPGVTDTQYF. The gene calls are TRBV4-1 and TRBJ2-3; D perhaps matches TRBD2 (6 bases). Deletions cut 1 base from V and 6 bases from J, with 14 bases between. CDR1 MGHRA and CDR2 YSYEKL come from the germline V gene. The CDR3 is 15 amino acids.

This clonotype has ten or more counts. The rearrangement links TRBV28 to TRBJ2-7; 8 nucleotides align to TRBD2. Germline V gene sequence: CDR1 MDHEN, CDR2 SYDVKM. This CDR3 has 15 amino acids. The ends lost 5 bases at V and 2 bases at J; junction bases unmatched: 8. This CDR3 is CASSPTGGGTYEQYF. The CDR3 DNA reads TGTGCCAGCAGTCCCACGGGGGGGGGAACCTACGAGCAGTACTTC.

This clonotype was counted many times. This rearrangement joins TRBV5-1 to TRBJ2-2; D call uncertain. The V gene lost 1 base and the J gene lost 0 bases, with 10 bases spanning the gap. The germline CDR1 and CDR2 sequences are SGHRS and YFSETQ. The CDR3 has 16 amino acids. CDR3 sequence: CASSLSMASNTGELFF. In DNA, the CDR3 is TGCGCCAGCAGCTTGTCGATGGCCTCGAACACCGGGGAGCTGTTTTTT.

The sample holds a few counts of this clonotype. The chain has TRBV10-2 and TRBJ2-6; D is unclear. The CDR3 consists of 15 residues. CDR1 and CDR2 from the germline V gene are WSHSY and SAAADI. The V end was cut by 2 bases, the J end by 0 bases, with 5 bases between. The CDR3 sequence is CASSESHSGANVLTF. The CDR3, as DNA: TGCGCCAGCAGTGAGAGCCACTCTGGGGCCAACGTCCTGACTTTC.

This clonotype occurred many times. CDR3 bases: TGTGCCAGCAGCGTAGTAAGGCAGCATTTCTATCCAACTAATGAAAAACTGTTTTTT. Protein sequence: CASSVVRQHFYPTNEKLFF. The chain combines TRBV9 with TRBJ1-4; D is ambiguous. The CDR3 is 19 residues long. The ends were cut back, 0 bases at V and 0 bases at J, with 18 bases in the middle. The germline gives CDR1 SGDLS, CDR2 YYNGEE.

This clonotype was counted only a few times. This chain joins TRBV12-5 and TRBJ2-1, with D hard to call. CDR3 length: 13 amino acids. The V gene's germline CDR1 is LGHNT and CDR2 FRNRAP. With 0 bases removed from V and 10 bases from J, the gap between germline ends came to 10 bases. CDR3 protein: CASGLVLGAEQFF. Written as DNA, the CDR3 is TGTGCTAGTGGTTTGGTCCTAGGCGCCGAGCAGTTCTTC.

The chain combines TRBV28 with TRBJ1-6, with D perhaps TRBD1 (5 bases). This CDR3 has 14 residues. The ends were cut back, 3 bases at V and 15 bases at J, with 18 bases in the middle. The germline V gene has CDR1 MDHEN and CDR2 SYDVKM. CDR3 nucleotides: TGTGCCAGCAGTTTCCTGGCTGTGGGGGTCCTCCTCCACTTT. Translation: CASSFLAVGVLLHF.

The table lists this clonotype with many counts. A much more abundant neighbour one base away suggests this may be a read error. J is TRBJ1-1 and V is TRBV6-2 or TRBV6-3; maybe TRBD1 (6 bases). The CDR3 runs to 14 residues. Germline V gene sequence: CDR1 MNHEY, CDR2 SVGEGT. Trimming left V 2 bases short and J 1 base short, with 8 bases between. The CDR3 region has the DNA TGTGCCAGCAGTTACCCGACAGGGAACACTGAAGCTTTCTTT. Translating gives CASSYPTGNTEAFF.

This clonotype was detected a few times. Possible read error: a much larger clone is one base away. The genes are TRBV27 and TRBJ1-6; possible D gene TRBD1, 5 bases. Trimming cost V 6 bases and J 7 bases, with 13 bases left between them. CDR1 and CDR2 from the germline V gene are MNHEY and SMNVEV (reference sequence). CDR3 length: 14 amino acids. The CDR3 DNA reads TGTGCCAGCAGCCGGAGGGGACCAAATTCACCCCTCCACTTT. This translates into CASSRRGPNSPLHF.

This clonotype occurred a few times. The CDR3 DNA is TGTGCCAGCAGTTTCGACAGCCGGATAAACACTGAAGCTTTCTTT. Translation gives CASSFDSRINTEAFF. The chain is built from TRBV27 and TRBJ1-1, with D possibly matching TRBD1 (5 bases). Germline V gives CDR1 MNHEY, CDR2 SMNVEV (reference sequence). The CDR3 extends over 15 amino acids. V shed 3 bases and J shed 2 bases, with 13 bases lying between them.

This clonotype was observed many times. The chain uses TRBV20-1 and TRBJ2-5, with D perhaps TRBD2 (5 bases). The CDR3 is made up of 12 amino acids. The V and J ends lost 6 bases and 5 bases respectively, with 13 bases between them. In germline, CDR1 is DFQATT, CDR2 SNEGSKA (reference sequence). This chain's CDR3 is CSAVAGGETQYF. The CDR3 DNA reads TGCAGTGCCGTCGCGGGTGGGGAGACCCAGTACTTC.